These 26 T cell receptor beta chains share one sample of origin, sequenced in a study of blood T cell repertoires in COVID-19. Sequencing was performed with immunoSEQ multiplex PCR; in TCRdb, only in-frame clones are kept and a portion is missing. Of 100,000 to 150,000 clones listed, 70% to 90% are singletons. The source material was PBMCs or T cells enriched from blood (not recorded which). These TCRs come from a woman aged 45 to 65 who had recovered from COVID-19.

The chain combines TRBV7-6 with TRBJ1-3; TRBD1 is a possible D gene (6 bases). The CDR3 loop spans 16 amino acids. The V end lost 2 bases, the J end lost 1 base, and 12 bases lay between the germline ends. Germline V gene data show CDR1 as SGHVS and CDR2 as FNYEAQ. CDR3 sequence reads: CASSLITGYSGNTIYF. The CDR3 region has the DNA TGTGCCAGCAGCTTAATAACAGGGTATTCTGGAAACACCATATATTTT.

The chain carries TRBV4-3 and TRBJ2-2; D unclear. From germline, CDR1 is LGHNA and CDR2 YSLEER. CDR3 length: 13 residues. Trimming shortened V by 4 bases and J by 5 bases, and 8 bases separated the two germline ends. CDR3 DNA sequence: TGCGCCAGCAGCCCTCCACGGACCGGGGAGCTGTTTTTT. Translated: CASSPPRTGELFF.

The CDR3 protein is CASSDAGGANEQFF. CDR3 DNA: TGTGCCAGCAGTGATGCCGGGGGGGCGAATGAGCAGTTCTTC. The rearrangement links TRBV6-4 to TRBJ2-1; TRBD2 aligns across 8 bases. This CDR3 has 14 residues. Per the germline V gene, CDR1 is MRHNA and CDR2 is SNTAGT. Trimming removed 3 bases from V and 7 bases from J; junction bases left unmatched: 5.

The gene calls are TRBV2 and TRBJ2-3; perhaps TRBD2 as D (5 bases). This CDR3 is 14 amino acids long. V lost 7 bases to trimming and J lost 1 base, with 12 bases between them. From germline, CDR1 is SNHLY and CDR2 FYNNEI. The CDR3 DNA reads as TGTGCCAGCAAGGAGGATTATCGCACAGATACGCAGTATTTT. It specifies CASKEDYRTDTQYF.

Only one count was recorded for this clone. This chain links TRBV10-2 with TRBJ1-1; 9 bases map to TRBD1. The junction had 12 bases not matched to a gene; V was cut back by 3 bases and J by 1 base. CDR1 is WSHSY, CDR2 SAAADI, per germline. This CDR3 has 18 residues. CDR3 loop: CASSELHNGQGTNTEAFF. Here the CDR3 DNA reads TGCGCCAGCAGTGAATTGCATAACGGACAGGGGACGAACACTGAAGCTTTCTTT.

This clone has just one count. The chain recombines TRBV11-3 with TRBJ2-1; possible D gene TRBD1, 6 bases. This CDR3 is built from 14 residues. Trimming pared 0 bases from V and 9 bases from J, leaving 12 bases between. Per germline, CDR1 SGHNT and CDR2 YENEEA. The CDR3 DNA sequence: TGTGCCAGCAGCTTAGACCCACAGGGCGTTGAGCAGTTCTTC. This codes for CASSLDPQGVEQFF. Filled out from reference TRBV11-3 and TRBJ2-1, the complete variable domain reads EAGVVQSPRYKIIEKKQPVAFWCNPISGHNTLYWYLQNLGQGPELLIRYENEEAVDDSQLPKDRFSAERLKGVDSTLKIQPAELGDSAVYLCASSLDPQGVEQFFGPGTRLTVL.

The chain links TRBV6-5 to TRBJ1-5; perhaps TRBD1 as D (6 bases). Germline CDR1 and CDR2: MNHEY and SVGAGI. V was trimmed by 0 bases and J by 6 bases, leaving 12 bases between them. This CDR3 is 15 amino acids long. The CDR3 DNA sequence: TGTGCCAGCAGTTACTCGTCAGGGGCAAGTCAGCCCCAGCATTTT. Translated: CASSYSSGASQPQHF.

CDR3 coding DNA: TGTGCCAGCAGGGGGGGACAGGGGGCCACCGGGGAGCTGTTTTTT. Translated, it gives CASRGGQGATGELFF. The chain uses TRBV2 and TRBJ2-2; TRBD1 matches at 12 bases. Germline V lookup: CDR1 SNHLY, CDR2 FYNNEI. This CDR3 has 15 amino acids. V was pared by 6 bases and J by 4 bases, with 3 bases of the junction left unmatched.

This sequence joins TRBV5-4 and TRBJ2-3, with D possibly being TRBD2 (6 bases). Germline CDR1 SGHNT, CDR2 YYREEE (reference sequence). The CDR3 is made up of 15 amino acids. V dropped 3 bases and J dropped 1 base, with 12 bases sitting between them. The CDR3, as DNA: TGTGCCAGCAGCTGGCCCGGGGGAGGCACAGATACGCAGTATTTT. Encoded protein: CASSWPGGGTDTQYF.

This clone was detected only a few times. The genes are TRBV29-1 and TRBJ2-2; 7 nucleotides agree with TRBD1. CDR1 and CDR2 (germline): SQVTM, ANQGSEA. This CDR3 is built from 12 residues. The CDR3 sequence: CSGQANTGELFF. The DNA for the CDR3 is TGCAGTGGACAGGCGAACACCGGGGAGCTGTTTTTT.

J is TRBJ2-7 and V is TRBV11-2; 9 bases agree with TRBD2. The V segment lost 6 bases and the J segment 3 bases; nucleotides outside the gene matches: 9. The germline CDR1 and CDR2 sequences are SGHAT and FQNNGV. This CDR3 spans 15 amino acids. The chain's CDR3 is CASRSLAGMVYEQYF. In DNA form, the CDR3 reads TGTGCCAGCAGATCCCTAGCGGGGATGGTCTACGAGCAGTACTTC.

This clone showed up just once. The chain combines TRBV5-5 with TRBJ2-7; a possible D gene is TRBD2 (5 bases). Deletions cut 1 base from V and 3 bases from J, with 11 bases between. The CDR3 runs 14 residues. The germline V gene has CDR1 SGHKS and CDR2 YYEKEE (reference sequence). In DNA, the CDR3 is TGTGCCAGCAGCTTGAAGGTCGGGGACTACGAGCAGTACTTC. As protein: CASSLKVGDYEQYF.

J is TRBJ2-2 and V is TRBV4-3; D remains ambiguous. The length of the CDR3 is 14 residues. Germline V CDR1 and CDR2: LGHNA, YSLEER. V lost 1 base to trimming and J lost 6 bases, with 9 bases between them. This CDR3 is CASSQVASSGELFF. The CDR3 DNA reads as TGCGCCAGCAGCCAAGTGGCATCGTCCGGGGAGCTGTTTTTT.

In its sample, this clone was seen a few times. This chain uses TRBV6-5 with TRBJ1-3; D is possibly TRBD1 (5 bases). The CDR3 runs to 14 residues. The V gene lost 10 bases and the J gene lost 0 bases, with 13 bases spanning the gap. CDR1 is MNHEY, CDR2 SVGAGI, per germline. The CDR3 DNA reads TGTGCCACCTCGCGGGGGGACTCTGGAAACACCATATATTTT. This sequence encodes CATSRGDSGNTIYF.

In DNA form, the CDR3 reads TGTGCCAGCAGTATGAACACAGATAACTATGGCTACACCTTC. It specifies CASSMNTDNYGYTF. The rearrangement uses TRBV27 and TRBJ1-2; the D is unclear. CDR1 is MNHEY and CDR2 is SMNVEV in the germline V gene (reference sequence). Trimming took 5 bases from V and 1 from J, leaving 11 bases between them. The CDR3 has 14 amino acids.

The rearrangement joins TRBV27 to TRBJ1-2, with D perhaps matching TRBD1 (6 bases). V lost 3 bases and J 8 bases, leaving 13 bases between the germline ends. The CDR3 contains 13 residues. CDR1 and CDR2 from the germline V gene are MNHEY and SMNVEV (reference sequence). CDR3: CASSFSGGGGYTF. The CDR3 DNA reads TGTGCCAGCAGTTTTTCGGGGGGCGGGGGCTACACCTTC.

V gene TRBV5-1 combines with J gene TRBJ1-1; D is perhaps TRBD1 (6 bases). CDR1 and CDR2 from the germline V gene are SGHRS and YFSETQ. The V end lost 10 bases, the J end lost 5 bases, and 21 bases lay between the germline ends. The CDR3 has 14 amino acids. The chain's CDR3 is CASRGEGVRTEAFF. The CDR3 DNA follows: TGCGCCTCCCGGGGGGAGGGGGTGAGGACTGAAGCTTTCTTT.

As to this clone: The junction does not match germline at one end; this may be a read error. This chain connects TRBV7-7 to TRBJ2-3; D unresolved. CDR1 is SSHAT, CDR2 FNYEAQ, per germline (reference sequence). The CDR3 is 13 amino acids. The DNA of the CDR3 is TGTGCTAGCAGCTTAGCTTCGGCAGATACGCAGTATTTT. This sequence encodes CASSLASADTQYF.

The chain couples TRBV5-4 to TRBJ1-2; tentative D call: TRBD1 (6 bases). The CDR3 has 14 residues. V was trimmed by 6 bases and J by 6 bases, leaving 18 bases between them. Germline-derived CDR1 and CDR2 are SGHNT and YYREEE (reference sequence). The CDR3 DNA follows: TGTGCCAGCACCATCGGCGGGGGGGGGCATGGCTACACCTTC. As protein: CASTIGGGGHGYTF. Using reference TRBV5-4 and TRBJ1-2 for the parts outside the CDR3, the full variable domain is ETGVTQSPTHLIKTRGQQVTLRCSSQSGHNTVSWYQQALGQGPQFIFQYYREEENGRGNFPPRFSGLQFPNYSSELNVNALELDDSALYLCASTIGGGGHGYTFGSGTRLTVV.

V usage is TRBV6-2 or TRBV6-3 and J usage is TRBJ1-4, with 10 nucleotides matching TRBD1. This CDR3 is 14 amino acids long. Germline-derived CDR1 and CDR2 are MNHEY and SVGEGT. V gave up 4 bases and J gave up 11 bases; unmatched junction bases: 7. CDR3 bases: TGTGCCAGCAGTTTCCTGACAGGGGGCCGGAAACTGTTTTTT. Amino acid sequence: CASSFLTGGRKLFF.

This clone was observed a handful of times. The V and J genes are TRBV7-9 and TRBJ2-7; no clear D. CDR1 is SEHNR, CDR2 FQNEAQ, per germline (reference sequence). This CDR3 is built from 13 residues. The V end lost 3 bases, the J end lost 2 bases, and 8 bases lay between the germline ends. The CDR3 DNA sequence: TGTGCCAGCAGCTTTCGAGCCACCTACGAGCAGTACTTC. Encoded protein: CASSFRATYEQYF.

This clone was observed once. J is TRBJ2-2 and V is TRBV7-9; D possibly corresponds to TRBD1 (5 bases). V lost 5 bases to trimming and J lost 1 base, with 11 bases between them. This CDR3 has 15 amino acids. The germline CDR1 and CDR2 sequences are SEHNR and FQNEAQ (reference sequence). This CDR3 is CASSQTVRNTGELFF. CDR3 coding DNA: TGTGCCAGCAGCCAGACAGTTCGGAACACCGGGGAGCTGTTTTTT.

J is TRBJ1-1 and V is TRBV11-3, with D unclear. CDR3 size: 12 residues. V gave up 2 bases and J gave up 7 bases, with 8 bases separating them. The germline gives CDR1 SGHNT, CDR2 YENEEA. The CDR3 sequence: CASSLIGGEAFF. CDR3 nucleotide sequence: TGTGCCAGCAGCTTAATCGGAGGTGAAGCTTTCTTT.

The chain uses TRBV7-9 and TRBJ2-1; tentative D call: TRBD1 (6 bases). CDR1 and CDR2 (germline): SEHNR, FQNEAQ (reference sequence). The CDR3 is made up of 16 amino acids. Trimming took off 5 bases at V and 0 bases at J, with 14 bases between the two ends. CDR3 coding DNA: TGTGCCAGCAGCGTCGGACAGTGGGGCTCCTACAATGAGCAGTTCTTC. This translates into CASSVGQWGSYNEQFF.

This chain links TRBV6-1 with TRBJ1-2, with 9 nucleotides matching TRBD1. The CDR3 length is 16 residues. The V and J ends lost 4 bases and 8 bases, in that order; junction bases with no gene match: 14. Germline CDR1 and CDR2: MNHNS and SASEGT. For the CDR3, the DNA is TGTGCCAGCAGTGCACCACCGGGACAGGGCCCTGGAGGCTACACCTTC. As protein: CASSAPPGQGPGGYTF.

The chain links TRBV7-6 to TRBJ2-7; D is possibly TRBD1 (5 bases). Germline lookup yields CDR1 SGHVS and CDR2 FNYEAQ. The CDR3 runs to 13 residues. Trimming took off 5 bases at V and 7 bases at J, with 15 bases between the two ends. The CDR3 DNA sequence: TGTGCCAGCAGCCCCCAACAGGTCTCGGAGCAGTACTTC. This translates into CASSPQQVSEQYF. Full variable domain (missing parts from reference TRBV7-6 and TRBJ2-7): GAGVSQSPRYKVTKRGQDVALRCDPISGHVSLYWYRQALGQGPEFLTYFNYEAQQDKSGLPNDRFSAERPEGSISTLTIQRTEQRDSAMYRCASSPQQVSEQYFGPGTRLTVT.